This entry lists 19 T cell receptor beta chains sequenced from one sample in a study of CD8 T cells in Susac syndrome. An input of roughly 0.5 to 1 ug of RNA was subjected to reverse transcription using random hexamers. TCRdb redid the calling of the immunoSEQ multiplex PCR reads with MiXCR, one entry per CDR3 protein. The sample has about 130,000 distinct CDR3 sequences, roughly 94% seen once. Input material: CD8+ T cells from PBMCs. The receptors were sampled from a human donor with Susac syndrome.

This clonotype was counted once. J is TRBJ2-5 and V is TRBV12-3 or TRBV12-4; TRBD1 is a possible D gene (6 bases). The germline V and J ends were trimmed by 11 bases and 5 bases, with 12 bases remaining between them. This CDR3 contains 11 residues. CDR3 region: CAPGARETQYF. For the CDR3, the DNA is TGTGCCCCAGGGGCTCGGGAGACCCAGTACTTC.

The CDR3 DNA reads as TGTGCCATCAGAGAACTAGCGGCCGACAATGAGCAGTTCTTC. The encoded protein is CAIRELAADNEQFF. The chain recombines TRBV10-3 with TRBJ2-1; 8 positions match TRBD2. The ends lost 6 bases at V and 5 bases at J; junction bases unmatched: 6. Germline CDR1 is ENHRY and CDR2 is SYGVKD. The CDR3 contains 14 residues.

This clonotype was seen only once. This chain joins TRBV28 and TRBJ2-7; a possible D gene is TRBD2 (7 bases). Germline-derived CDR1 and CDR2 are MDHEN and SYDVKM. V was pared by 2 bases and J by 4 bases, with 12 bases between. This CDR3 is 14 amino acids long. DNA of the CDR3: TGTGCCAGCAGTTTAAGAGGGGGGGAATACGAGCAGTACTTC. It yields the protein CASSLRGGEYEQYF.

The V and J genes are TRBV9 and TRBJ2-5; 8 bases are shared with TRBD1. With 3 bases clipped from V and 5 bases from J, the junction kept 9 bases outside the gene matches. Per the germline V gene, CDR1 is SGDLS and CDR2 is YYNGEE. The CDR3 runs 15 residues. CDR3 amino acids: CASSAHRGSGETQYF. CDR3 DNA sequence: TGTGCCAGCAGCGCCCACAGGGGGTCGGGGGAGACCCAGTACTTC.

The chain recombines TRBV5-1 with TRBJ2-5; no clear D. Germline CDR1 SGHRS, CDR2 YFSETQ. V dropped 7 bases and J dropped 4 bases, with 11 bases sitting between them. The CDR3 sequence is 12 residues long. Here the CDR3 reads CASEEVGETQYF. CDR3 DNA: TGCGCCAGCGAAGAAGTGGGAGAGACCCAGTACTTC.

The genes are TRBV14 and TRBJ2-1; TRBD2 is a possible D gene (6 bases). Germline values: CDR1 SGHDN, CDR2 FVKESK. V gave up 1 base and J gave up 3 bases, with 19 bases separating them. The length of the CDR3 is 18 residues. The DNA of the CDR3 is TGTGCCAGCAGCCAAGTCCATCTTGGGACTCCCGTCTACAATGAGCAGTTCTTC. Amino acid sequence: CASSQVHLGTPVYNEQFF.

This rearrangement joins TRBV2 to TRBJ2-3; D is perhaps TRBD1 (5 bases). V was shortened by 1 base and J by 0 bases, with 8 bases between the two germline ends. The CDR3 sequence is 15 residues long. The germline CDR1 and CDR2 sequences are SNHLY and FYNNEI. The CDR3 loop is CASSEGGGSTDTQYF. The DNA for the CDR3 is TGTGCCAGCAGTGAAGGGGGCGGAAGCACAGATACGCAGTATTTT.

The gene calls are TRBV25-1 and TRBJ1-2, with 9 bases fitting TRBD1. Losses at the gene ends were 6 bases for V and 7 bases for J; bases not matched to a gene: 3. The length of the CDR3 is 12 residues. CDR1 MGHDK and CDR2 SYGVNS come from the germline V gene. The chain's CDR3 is CASRQGALGYTF. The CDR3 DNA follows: TGTGCCAGCAGACAGGGGGCGCTTGGCTACACCTTC.

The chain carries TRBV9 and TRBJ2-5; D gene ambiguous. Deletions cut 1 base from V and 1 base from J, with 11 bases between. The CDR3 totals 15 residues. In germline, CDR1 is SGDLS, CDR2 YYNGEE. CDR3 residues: CASSVYGSPQETQYF. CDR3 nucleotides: TGTGCCAGCAGCGTATATGGCAGCCCCCAAGAGACCCAGTACTTC. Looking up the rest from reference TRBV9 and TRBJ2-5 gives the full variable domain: DSGVTQTPKHLITATGQRVTLRCSPRSGDLSVYWYQQSLDQGLQFLIQYYNGEERAKGNILERFSAQQFPDLHSELNLSSLELGDSALYFCASSVYGSPQETQYFGPGTRLLVL.

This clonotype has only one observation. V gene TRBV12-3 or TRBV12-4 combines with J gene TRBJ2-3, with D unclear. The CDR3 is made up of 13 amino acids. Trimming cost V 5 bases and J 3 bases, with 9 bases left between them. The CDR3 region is CASSIRTTDTQYF. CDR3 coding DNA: TGTGCCAGCAGTATTCGGACGACAGATACGCAGTATTTT.

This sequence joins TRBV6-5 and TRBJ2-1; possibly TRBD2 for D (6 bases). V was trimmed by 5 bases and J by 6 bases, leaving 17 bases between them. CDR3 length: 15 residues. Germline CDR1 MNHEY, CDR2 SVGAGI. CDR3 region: CASSHPGEALNEQFF. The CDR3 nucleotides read TGTGCCAGCAGTCATCCTGGGGAGGCTCTCAATGAGCAGTTCTTC.

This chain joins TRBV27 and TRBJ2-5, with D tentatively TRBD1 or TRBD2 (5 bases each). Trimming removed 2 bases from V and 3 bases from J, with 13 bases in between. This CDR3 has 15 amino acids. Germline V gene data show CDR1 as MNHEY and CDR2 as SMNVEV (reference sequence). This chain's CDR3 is CASSLIGAGKETQYF. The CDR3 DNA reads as TGTGCCAGCAGTTTAATCGGGGCAGGGAAAGAGACCCAGTACTTC.

CDR3 nucleotides: TGCAGTGCTAGCTCTCCCGGGAAGAAGAGCAATCAGCCCCAGCATTTT. This translates into CSASSPGKKSNQPQHF. The rearrangement uses TRBV20-1 and TRBJ1-5; D remains unclear. This CDR3 region has 16 residues. Looked up from germline, CDR1 is DFQATT and CDR2 is SNEGSKA (reference sequence). Trimming took off 3 bases at V and 1 base at J, with 16 bases between the two ends.

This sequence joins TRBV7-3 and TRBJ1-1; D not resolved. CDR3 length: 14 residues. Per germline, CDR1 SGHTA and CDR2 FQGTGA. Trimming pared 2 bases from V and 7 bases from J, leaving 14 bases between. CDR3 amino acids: CASSLLSTPGEAFF. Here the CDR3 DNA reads TGTGCCAGCAGCTTATTGTCGACACCCGGTGAAGCTTTCTTT.

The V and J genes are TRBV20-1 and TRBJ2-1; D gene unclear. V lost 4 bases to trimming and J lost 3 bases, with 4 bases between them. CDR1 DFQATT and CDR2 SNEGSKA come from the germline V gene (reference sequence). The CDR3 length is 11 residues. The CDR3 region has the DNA TGCAGTGCTAACAACTACAATGAGCAGTTCTTC. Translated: CSANNYNEQFF.

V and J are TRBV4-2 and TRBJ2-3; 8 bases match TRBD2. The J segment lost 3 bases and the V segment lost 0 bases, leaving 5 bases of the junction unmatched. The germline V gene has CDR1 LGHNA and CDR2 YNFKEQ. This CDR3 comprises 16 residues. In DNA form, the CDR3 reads TGTGCCAGCAGCCAAGATCAGAGCGGGAGAACAGATACGCAGTATTTT. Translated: CASSQDQSGRTDTQYF.

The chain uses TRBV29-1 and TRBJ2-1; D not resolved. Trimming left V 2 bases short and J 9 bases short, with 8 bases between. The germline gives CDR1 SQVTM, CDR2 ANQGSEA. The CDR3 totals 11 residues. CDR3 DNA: TGCAGCGTTGAAAGGTACTCTGAGCAGTTCTTC. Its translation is CSVERYSEQFF.

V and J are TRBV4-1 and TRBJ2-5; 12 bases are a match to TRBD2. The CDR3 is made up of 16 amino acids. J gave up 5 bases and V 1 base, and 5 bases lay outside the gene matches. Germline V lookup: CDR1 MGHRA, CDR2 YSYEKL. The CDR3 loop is CASSQGTSGRWETQYF. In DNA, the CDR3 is TGCGCCAGCAGCCAAGGAACTAGCGGGAGGTGGGAGACCCAGTACTTC.

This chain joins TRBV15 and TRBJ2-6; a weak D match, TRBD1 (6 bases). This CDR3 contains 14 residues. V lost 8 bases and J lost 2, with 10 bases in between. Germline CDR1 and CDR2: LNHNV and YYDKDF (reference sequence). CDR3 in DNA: TGTGCCACCCTAGAGGGGGCTGGGGCCAACGTCCTGACTTTC. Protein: CATLEGAGANVLTF.